What follows are 30 T cell receptor beta chains derived from one specimen sequenced in a study of vaccination effects on CD4 cells after COVID-19. Sequencing in the ViraFEST assay came after antigen-specific CD4+ T cells had been expanded with viral peptide pools, which were used to stimulate PBMC. Cells that had been cultured for roughly ten days were the source of isolated CD4+ T cells. Each participant was given two doses of one vaccine (BNT162b2 or mRNA-1273). TCRdb's table, derived via immunoSEQ multiplex PCR, lists solely in-frame clones and lacks some. Of around 14,000 clones listed, around three quarters were seen once; the top ten hold roughly 9.7%. The antigens for these receptors are not known. Sequencing was performed on CD4+ T cells from PBMCs cultured with SARS-CoV-2 spike peptides, taken after COVID-19 vaccination. The receptors stem from a human donor who received a COVID-19 vaccine.

The chain has TRBV20-1 and TRBJ2-2; D is undetermined. With 3 bases removed from V and 6 bases from J, the gap between germline ends came to 14 bases. The V gene's germline CDR1 is DFQATT and CDR2 SNEGSKA (reference sequence). The CDR3 extends over 14 amino acids. The CDR3 is CSASAALIAGELFF. The CDR3 DNA follows: TGCAGTGCTAGTGCCGCCCTGATCGCCGGGGAGCTGTTTTTT.

The V and J genes are TRBV7-8 and TRBJ2-1; 9 bases map to TRBD2. This CDR3 region has 19 residues. Germline V gene sequence: CDR1 SGHVS, CDR2 FQNEAQ. The V gene end was trimmed by 2 bases and the J gene end by 4 bases; junction bases not matched to a gene: 15. CDR3 loop: CASSLRAGGPDRLYNEQFF. The CDR3 bases are TGTGCCAGCAGCTTAAGGGCGGGGGGGCCCGATCGATTATACAATGAGCAGTTCTTC.

This clone has just a few counts. V usage is TRBV10-3 and J usage is TRBJ1-2; TRBD1 matches 9 bases. Germline trimming cut 0 bases from V and 2 bases from J; bases unmatched to any gene: 4. Germline CDR1 and CDR2: ENHRY and SYGVKD. CDR3 length equals 16 residues. The CDR3 spells CAISESGQGSNYGYTF. The CDR3 DNA is TGTGCCATCAGTGAGTCGGGACAGGGTTCAAACTATGGCTACACCTTC.

The chain carries TRBV6-5 and TRBJ1-1; no definite D call. Between the trimmed V and J ends, which lost 2 bases and 1 base, there was a span of 8 bases. The CDR3 is 14 residues long. The V gene's germline CDR1 is MNHEY and CDR2 SVGAGI. The CDR3 loop reads CASSYTTPNTEAFF. CDR3 in DNA: TGTGCCAGCAGTTACACTACACCGAACACTGAAGCTTTCTTT.

The chain combines TRBV2 with TRBJ1-2; D is uncertain. Germline CDR1 and CDR2: SNHLY and FYNNEI. This CDR3 has 15 amino acids. V lost 7 bases to trimming and J lost 0 bases, with 15 bases between them. The CDR3 sequence: CASKAKENPNYGYTF. CDR3 DNA sequence: TGTGCCAGCAAGGCGAAGGAGAACCCTAACTATGGCTACACCTTC.

The gene calls are TRBV6-6 and TRBJ2-2; TRBD2 agrees at 8 bases. The length of the CDR3 is 16 residues. V was pared by 6 bases and J by 7 bases, with 13 bases of the junction left unmatched. Germline loops: CDR1 MNHNY, CDR2 SVGAGI (reference sequence). As DNA, the CDR3 is TGTGCCAGCAGGCCCTCGACTGGAGCGGGAGTCGGGGAGCTGTTTTTT. It translates to CASRPSTGAGVGELFF.

This chain uses TRBV5-4 with TRBJ1-1; no reliable D call. CDR3 length: 15 amino acids. V lost 0 bases and J lost 1, with 10 bases in between. Germline values: CDR1 SGHNT, CDR2 YYREEE (reference sequence). In DNA, the CDR3 is TGTGCCAGCAGCTTGGATGGACCAACGAACACTGAAGCTTTCTTT. Its translation: CASSLDGPTNTEAFF.

V usage is TRBV9 and J usage is TRBJ1-3; possible D gene TRBD1, 6 bases. This CDR3 comprises 13 residues. Trimming removed 3 bases at V and 4 bases at J, with 8 bases between. Germline loops: CDR1 SGDLS, CDR2 YYNGEE. The CDR3 is CASSEDRGNTIYF. The DNA of the CDR3 is TGTGCCAGCAGCGAGGACAGAGGAAACACCATATATTTT.

V usage is TRBV29-1 and J usage is TRBJ2-7, with a weak D call TRBD1 (5 bases). Trimming removed 5 bases from V and 3 bases from J, with 11 bases in between. The germline V gene has CDR1 SQVTM and CDR2 ANQGSEA. The CDR3 loop spans 12 amino acids. The CDR3 DNA sequence: TGCAGCGTTCTTTTGGACAACTACGAGCAGTACTTC. Translated: CSVLLDNYEQYF.

The chain links TRBV28 to TRBJ1-4; D remains ambiguous. CDR3 length: 14 amino acids. Trimming removed 7 bases at V and 5 bases at J, with 14 bases between. Germline CDR1 MDHEN, CDR2 SYDVKM. The CDR3 loop is CASTYGLLNEKLFF. CDR3 in DNA: TGTGCCAGCACCTACGGGCTGCTAAATGAAAAACTGTTTTTT.

The rearrangement links TRBV5-1 to TRBJ2-3, with 7 bases identical to TRBD2. Germline V gene data show CDR1 as SGHRS and CDR2 as YFSETQ. Germline trimming cut 4 bases from V and 4 bases from J; bases unmatched to any gene: 3. The CDR3 is made up of 13 amino acids. This CDR3 is CASSAGRADTQYF. The CDR3 DNA follows: TGCGCCAGCAGCGCAGGGAGGGCAGATACGCAGTATTTT. Complete variable domain (other parts from reference TRBV5-1 and TRBJ2-3): KAGVTQTPRYLIKTRGQQVTLSCSPISGHRSVSWYQQTPGQGLQFLFEYFSETQRNKGNFPGRFSGRQFSNSRSEMNVSTLELGDSALYLCASSAGRADTQYFGPGTRLTVL.

This clone was detected only a few times. V and J are TRBV4-3 and TRBJ2-7; D may correspond to TRBD1 or TRBD2 (5 bases each). From germline, CDR1 is LGHNA and CDR2 YSLEER. V was trimmed by 4 bases and J by 2 bases, leaving 18 bases between them. The CDR3 sequence is 16 residues long. For the CDR3, the DNA is TGCGCCAGCAGCCGAGACCTCGGGACGGATCCCTACGAGCAGTACTTC. Translating gives CASSRDLGTDPYEQYF.

This chain links TRBV5-1 with TRBJ2-1; 7 positions agree with TRBD2. Germline lookup yields CDR1 SGHRS and CDR2 YFSETQ. V was clipped by 5 bases and J by 3 bases; unmatched bases: 11. This CDR3 is built from 16 residues. CDR3 DNA: TGCGCCAGCAGGACGACGGGGGGAGCAAACTACAATGAGCAGTTCTTC. Translation gives CASRTTGGANYNEQFF.

The chain carries TRBV12-5 and TRBJ2-1; TRBD2 matches at 7 bases. The V segment lost 3 bases and the J segment 7 bases; nucleotides outside the gene matches: 3. Germline V gives CDR1 LGHNT, CDR2 FRNRAP. The CDR3 is made up of 13 amino acids. The CDR3 reads CASGFGGLNEQFF. Here the CDR3 DNA reads TGTGCTAGTGGTTTCGGGGGGTTGAATGAGCAGTTCTTC.

The V call is TRBV6-5, the J call TRBJ1-5; 7 bases align to TRBD1. This CDR3 is built from 13 residues. Germline V lookup: CDR1 MNHEY, CDR2 SVGAGI. With V trimmed by 8 bases and J by 5 bases, 6 bases remained unmatched. Here the CDR3 DNA reads TGTGCCAGCGGACAGGCCAGATATCAGCCCCAGCATTTT. It yields the protein CASGQARYQPQHF.

The chain employs TRBV27 and TRBJ1-1; D unresolved. Germline assignment: CDR1 MNHEY and CDR2 SMNVEV (reference sequence). V dropped 6 bases and J dropped 5 bases, with 13 bases sitting between them. The CDR3 sequence is 13 residues long. CDR3 DNA: TGTGCCAGCAGCCCCTCCCGCCGGACTGAAGCTTTCTTT. Amino acids: CASSPSRRTEAFF.

This clone is medium-sized (0.01 to 0.1%) in the sample. The same CDR3 arises from other DNA sequences in this sample as well. This chain links TRBV6-5 with TRBJ1-1; possibly TRBD1 for D (5 bases). This CDR3 spans 11 amino acids. The germline V gene encodes CDR1 MNHEY and CDR2 SVGAGI. The V end lost 6 bases, the J end lost 7 bases, and 9 bases lay between the germline ends. The DNA for the CDR3 is TGTGCCAGCAGCCGGACATTTGAAGCTTTCTTT. Protein sequence: CASSRTFEAFF.

The J gene is TRBJ1-1, the V gene TRBV5-1; perhaps TRBD1 as D (6 bases). The CDR3 extends over 16 amino acids. The V gene's germline CDR1 is SGHRS and CDR2 YFSETQ. Trimming removed 4 bases at V and 1 base at J, with 17 bases between. The CDR3 is CASSPGAPGANTEAFF. The CDR3, as DNA: TGCGCCAGCAGCCCGGGGGCCCCAGGGGCGAACACTGAAGCTTTCTTT.

The V and J genes are TRBV18 and TRBJ1-1; D unclear. Germline CDR1 is KGHSH and CDR2 is LQKENI. This CDR3 comprises 13 residues. V lost 5 bases, J lost 7 bases, and 14 bases lay in between. CDR3 amino acids: CASSGYLGIEAFF. As DNA, the CDR3 is TGTGCCAGCTCAGGTTATCTGGGGATTGAAGCTTTCTTT.

The V call is TRBV19, the J call TRBJ2-5; D possibly corresponds to TRBD2 (5 bases). V shed 5 bases and J shed 2 bases, with 12 bases lying between them. The CDR3 sequence is 14 residues long. Germline V gene lookup returns CDR1 LNHDA and CDR2 SQIVND (reference sequence). The CDR3 DNA is TGTGCCAGTAGTGCGAGCGGCATGCAAGAGACCCAGTACTTC. This sequence encodes CASSASGMQETQYF. The full variable domain, rest sourced from reference TRBV19 and TRBJ2-5, is DGGITQSPKYLFRKEGQNVTLSCEQNLNHDAMYWYRQDPGQGLRLIYYSQIVNDFQKGDIAEGYSVSREKKESFPLTVTSAQKNPTAFYLCASSASGMQETQYFGPGTRLLVL.

The V gene is TRBV19, the J gene TRBJ1-6; D not resolved. V lost 3 bases and J lost 11, with 8 bases in between. This CDR3 has 12 residues. The germline V gene has CDR1 LNHDA and CDR2 SQIVND (reference sequence). The chain's CDR3 is CASSIASTPLHF. The CDR3 coding sequence is TGTGCCAGTAGTATTGCGTCGACACCCCTCCACTTT.

V gene TRBV14 combines with J gene TRBJ1-1, with D possibly matching TRBD1 (5 bases). The ends were cut back, 4 bases at V and 7 bases at J, with 13 bases in the middle. The germline V gene has CDR1 SGHDN and CDR2 FVKESK. This CDR3 has 13 amino acids. CDR3 coding DNA: TGTGCCAGCAGCCGTTTCGACCAGGGTGAAGCTTTCTTT. Protein: CASSRFDQGEAFF.

This chain joins TRBV28 and TRBJ1-2, with 7 bases lining up with TRBD1. Losses at the gene ends were 5 bases for V and 4 bases for J; bases not matched to a gene: 13. The CDR3 loop spans 16 amino acids. Germline V gene sequence: CDR1 MDHEN, CDR2 SYDVKM. The CDR3, as DNA: TGTGCCAGCAGTGTCCCGACAGGGTTGATCTTCTATGGCTACACCTTC. Translated, it gives CASSVPTGLIFYGYTF.

The rearrangement uses TRBV19 and TRBJ2-7, with 8 bases lining up with TRBD1. The CDR3 has 14 residues. The junction had 6 bases not matched to a gene; V was cut back by 5 bases and J by 3 bases. Germline-derived CDR1 and CDR2 are LNHDA and SQIVND (reference sequence). This CDR3 reads CASSPQGAFYEQYF. The DNA of the CDR3 is TGTGCCAGTAGTCCCCAGGGGGCATTCTACGAGCAGTACTTC.

J is TRBJ1-4 and V is TRBV3-1 (or the pseudogene TRBV3-2); D gene unclear. The germline V and J ends were trimmed by 1 base and 8 bases, with 17 bases remaining between them. Per the germline V gene, CDR1 is LGHDT and CDR2 is YNNKEL (reference sequence). The CDR3 totals 16 residues. The CDR3 reads CASSQGLDPAGEKLFF. The CDR3, as DNA: TGTGCCAGCAGCCAAGGATTGGACCCAGCTGGGGAAAAACTGTTTTTT.

In its sample, this clone ranks as medium-sized (0.01 to 0.1%). The V call is TRBV29-1, the J call TRBJ1-1, with D perhaps matching TRBD1 (6 bases). The germline CDR1 and CDR2 sequences are SQVTM and ANQGSEA. The CDR3 extends over 12 amino acids. V dropped 5 bases and J dropped 12 bases, with 19 bases sitting between them. The CDR3 reads CSVSWGGAETFF. The CDR3 nucleotides are TGCAGCGTTTCCTGGGGGGGGGCAGAGACTTTCTTT.

This clone was picked up one time. The CDR3: CASSPGTSGTETQYF. The DNA for the CDR3 is TGCGCCAGCAGCCCGGGGACTAGCGGGACGGAGACCCAGTACTTC. The rearrangement uses TRBV5-1 and TRBJ2-5; 13 nucleotides agree with TRBD2. V was pared by 4 bases and J by 5 bases, with 5 bases of the junction left unmatched. The length of the CDR3 is 15 residues. CDR1 is SGHRS, CDR2 YFSETQ, per germline.

The V gene is TRBV7-9, the J gene TRBJ2-7; 10 bases match TRBD1. The CDR3 has 16 residues. Looked up from germline, CDR1 is SEHNR and CDR2 is FQNEAQ (reference sequence). The junction had 6 bases not matched to a gene; V was cut back by 2 bases and J by 2 bases. The CDR3 protein is CASSLIWTGGTYEQYF. CDR3 in DNA: TGTGCCAGCAGCTTAATCTGGACAGGGGGGACCTACGAGCAGTACTTC.

This clone was seen a few times. CDR3: CSVSRTYEQYF. The DNA of the CDR3 is TGCAGCGTCTCTCGGACCTACGAGCAGTACTTC. The rearrangement links TRBV29-1 to TRBJ2-7, with D unresolved. V lost 6 bases, J lost 2 bases, and 8 bases lay in between. This CDR3 contains 11 residues. Germline loops: CDR1 SQVTM, CDR2 ANQGSEA.

The chain joins TRBV27 to TRBJ1-3; 7 nucleotides align to TRBD1. The ends lost 0 bases at V and 1 base at J; junction bases unmatched: 9. Germline-derived CDR1 and CDR2 are MNHEY and SMNVEV (reference sequence). The CDR3 runs 18 residues. CDR3 in DNA: TGTGCCAGCAGTTTATCCACAGTTGCCAGGGGGTCTGGAAACACCATATATTTT. Protein sequence: CASSLSTVARGSGNTIYF.